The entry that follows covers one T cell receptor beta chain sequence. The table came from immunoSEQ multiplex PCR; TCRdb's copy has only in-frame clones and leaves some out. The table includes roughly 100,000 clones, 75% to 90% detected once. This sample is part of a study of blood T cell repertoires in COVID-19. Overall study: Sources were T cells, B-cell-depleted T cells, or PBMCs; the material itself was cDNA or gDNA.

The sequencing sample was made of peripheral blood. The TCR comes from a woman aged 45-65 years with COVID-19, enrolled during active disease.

The CDR3 sequence: CASSIGMGTEDYGYTF. CDR3 in DNA: TGTGCCAGTAGTATAGGTATGGGGACTGAGGACTATGGCTACACCTTC. The chain uses TRBV19 and TRBJ1-2, with a weak D call TRBD1 (5 bases). Germline loops: CDR1 LNHDA, CDR2 SQIVND (reference sequence). Trimming shortened V by 1 base and J by 3 bases, and 15 bases separated the two germline ends. This CDR3 contains 16 residues.